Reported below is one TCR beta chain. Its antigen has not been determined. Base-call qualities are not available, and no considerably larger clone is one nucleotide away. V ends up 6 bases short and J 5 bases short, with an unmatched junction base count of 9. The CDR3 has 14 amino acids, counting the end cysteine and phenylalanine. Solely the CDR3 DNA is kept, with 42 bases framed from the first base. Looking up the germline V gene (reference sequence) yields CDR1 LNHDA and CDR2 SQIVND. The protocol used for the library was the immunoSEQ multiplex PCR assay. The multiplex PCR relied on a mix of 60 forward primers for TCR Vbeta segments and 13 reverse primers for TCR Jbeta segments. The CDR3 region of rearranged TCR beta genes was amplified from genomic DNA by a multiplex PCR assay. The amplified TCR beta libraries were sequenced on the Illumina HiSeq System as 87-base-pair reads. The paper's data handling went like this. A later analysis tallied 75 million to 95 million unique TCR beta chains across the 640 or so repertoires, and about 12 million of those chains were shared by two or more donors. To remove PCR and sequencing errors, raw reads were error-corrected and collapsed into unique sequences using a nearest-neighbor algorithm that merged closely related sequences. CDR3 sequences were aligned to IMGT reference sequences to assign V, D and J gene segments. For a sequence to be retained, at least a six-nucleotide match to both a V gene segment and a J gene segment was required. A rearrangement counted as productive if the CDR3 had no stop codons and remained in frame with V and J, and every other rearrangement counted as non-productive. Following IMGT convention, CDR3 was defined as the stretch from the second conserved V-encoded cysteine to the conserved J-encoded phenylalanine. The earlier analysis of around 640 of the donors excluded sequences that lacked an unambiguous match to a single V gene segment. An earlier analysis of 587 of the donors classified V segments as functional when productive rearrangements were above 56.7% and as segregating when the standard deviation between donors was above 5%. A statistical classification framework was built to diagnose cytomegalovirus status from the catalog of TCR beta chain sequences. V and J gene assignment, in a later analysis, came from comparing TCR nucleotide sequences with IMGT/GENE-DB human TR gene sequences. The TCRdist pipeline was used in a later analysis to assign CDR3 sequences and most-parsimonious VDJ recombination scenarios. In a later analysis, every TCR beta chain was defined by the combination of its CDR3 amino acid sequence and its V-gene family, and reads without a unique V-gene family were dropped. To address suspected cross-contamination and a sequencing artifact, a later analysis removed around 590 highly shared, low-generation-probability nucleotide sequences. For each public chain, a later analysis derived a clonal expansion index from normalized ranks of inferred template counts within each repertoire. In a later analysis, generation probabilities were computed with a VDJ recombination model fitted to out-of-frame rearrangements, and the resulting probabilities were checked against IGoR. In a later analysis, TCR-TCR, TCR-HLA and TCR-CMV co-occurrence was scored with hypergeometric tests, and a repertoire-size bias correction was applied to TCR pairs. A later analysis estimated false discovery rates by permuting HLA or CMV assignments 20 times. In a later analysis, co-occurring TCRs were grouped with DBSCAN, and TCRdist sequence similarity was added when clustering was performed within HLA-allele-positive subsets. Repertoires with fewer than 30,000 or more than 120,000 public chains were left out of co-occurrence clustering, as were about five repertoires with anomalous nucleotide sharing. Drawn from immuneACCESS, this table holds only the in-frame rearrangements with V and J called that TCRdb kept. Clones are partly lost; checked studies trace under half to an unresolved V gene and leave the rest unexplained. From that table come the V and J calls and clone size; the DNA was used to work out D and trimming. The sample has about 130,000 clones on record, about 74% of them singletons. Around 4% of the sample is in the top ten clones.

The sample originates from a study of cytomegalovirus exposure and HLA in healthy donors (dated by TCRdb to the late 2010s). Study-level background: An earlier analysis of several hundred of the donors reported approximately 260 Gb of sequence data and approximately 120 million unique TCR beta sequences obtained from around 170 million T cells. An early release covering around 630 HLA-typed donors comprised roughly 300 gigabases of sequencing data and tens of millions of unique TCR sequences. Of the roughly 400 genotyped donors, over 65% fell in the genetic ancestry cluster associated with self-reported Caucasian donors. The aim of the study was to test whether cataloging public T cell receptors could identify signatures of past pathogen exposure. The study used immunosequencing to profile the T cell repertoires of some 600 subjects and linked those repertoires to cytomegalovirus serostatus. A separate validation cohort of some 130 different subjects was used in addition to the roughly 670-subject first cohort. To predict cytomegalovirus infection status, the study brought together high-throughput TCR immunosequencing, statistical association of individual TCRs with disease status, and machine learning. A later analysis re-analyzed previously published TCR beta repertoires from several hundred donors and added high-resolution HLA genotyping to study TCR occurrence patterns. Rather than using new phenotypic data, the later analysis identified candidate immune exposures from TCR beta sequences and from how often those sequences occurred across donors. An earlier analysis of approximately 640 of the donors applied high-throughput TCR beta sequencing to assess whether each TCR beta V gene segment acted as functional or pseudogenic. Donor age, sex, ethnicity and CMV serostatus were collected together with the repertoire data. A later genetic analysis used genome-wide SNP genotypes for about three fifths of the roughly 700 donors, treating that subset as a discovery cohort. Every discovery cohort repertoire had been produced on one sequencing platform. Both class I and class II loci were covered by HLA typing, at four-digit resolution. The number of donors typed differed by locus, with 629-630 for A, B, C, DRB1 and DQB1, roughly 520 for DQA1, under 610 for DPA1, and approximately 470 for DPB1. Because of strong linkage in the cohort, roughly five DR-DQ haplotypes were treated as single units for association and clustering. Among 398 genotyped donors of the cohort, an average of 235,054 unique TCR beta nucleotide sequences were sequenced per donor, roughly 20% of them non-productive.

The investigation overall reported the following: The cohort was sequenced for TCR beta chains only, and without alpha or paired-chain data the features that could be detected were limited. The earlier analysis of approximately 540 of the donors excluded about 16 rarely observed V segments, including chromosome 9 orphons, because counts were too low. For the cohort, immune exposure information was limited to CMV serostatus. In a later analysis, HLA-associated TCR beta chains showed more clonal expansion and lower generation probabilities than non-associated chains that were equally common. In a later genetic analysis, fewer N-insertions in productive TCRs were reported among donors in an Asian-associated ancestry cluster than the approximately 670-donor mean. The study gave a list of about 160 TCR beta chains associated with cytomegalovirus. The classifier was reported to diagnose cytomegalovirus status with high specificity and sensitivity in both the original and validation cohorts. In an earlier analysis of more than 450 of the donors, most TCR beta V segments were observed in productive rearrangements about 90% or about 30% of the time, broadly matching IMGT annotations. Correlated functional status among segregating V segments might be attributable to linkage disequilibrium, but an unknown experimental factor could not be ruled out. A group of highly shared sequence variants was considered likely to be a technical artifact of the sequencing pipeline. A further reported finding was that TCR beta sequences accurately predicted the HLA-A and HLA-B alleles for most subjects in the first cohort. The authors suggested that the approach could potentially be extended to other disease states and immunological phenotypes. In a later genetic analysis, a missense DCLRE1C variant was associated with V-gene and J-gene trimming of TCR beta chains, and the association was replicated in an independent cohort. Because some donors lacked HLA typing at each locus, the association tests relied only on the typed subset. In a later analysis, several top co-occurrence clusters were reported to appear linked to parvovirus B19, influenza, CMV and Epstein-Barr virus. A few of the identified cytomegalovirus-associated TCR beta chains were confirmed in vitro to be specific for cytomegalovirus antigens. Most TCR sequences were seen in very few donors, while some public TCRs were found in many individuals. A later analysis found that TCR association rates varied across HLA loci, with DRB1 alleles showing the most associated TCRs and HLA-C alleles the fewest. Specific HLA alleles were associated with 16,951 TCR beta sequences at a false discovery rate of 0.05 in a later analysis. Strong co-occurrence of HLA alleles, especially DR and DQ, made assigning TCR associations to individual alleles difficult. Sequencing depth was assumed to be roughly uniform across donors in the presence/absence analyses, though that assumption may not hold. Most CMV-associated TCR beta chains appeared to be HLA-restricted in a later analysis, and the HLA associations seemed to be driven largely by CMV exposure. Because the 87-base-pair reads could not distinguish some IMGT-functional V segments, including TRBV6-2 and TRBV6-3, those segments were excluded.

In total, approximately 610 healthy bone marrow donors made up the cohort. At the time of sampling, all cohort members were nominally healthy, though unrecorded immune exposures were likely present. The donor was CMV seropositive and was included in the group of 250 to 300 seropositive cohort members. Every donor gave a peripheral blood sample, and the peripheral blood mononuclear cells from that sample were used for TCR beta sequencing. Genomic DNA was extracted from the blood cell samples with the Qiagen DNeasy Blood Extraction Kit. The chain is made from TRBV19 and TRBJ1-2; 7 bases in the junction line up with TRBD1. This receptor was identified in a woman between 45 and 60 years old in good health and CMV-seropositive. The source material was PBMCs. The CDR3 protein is CASSRWDSWYGYTF. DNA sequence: TGTGCCAGTAGCCGATGGGACAGTTGGTATGGCTACACCTTC.